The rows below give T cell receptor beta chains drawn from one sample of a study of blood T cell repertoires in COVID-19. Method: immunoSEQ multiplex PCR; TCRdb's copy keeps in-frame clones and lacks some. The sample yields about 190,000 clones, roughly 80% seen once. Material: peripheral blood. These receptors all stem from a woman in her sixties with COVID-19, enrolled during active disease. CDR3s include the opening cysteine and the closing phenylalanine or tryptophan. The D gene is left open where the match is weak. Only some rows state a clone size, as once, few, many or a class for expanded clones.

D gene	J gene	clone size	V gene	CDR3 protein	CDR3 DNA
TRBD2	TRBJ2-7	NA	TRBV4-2	CASSQGTSGRGDEQYF	TGTGCCAGCAGCCAAGGGACTAGCGGGAGAGGCGACGAGCAGTACTTC
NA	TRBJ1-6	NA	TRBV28	CASSLPPGWSLHF	TGTGCCAGCAGTTTACCCCCAGGATGGTCCCTCCACTTT
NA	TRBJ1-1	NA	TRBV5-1	CASRGQGFGGTEAFF	TGCGCCAGCAGGGGCCAGGGGTTTGGAGGAACTGAAGCTTTCTTT
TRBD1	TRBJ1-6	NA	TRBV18	CASSPDRSSYNSPLHF	TGTGCCAGCTCACCGGACAGGTCCTCCTATAATTCACCCCTCCACTTT
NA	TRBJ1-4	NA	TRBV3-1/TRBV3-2	CASSQDWLAGNDEKLFF	TGTGCCAGCAGCCAAGATTGGTTGGCAGGGAATGATGAAAAACTGTTTTTT
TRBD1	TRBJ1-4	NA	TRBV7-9	CASSKTGDNYEKLFF	TGTGCCAGCAGCAAAACAGGGGACAACTATGAAAAACTGTTTTTT
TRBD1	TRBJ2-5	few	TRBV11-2	CASSLVGTAQETQYF	TGTGCCAGCAGCTTAGTCGGGACAGCCCAAGAGACCCAGTACTTC
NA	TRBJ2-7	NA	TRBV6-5	CASSYGERYEQYF	TGTGCCAGCAGTTATGGGGAGCGGTACGAGCAGTACTTC
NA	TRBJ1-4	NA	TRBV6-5	CATGSRTASQKLFF	TGTGCCACAGGATCAAGGACAGCCAGTCAAAAACTGTTTTTT
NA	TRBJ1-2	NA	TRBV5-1	CASSEVGYYGYTF	TGCGCCAGCAGCGAAGTGGGCTACTATGGCTACACCTTC
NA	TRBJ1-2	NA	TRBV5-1	CASSLGQRSYGYTF	TGCGCCAGCAGCTTAGGACAGCGTAGCTATGGCTACACCTTC
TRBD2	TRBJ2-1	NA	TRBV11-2	CASSLLLFVLAGRNEQFF	TGTGCCAGCAGCTTATTACTGTTTGTTCTAGCGGGTAGGAATGAGCAGTTCTTC
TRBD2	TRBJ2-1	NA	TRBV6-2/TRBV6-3	CASSRPKRGRVDEQFF	TGTGCCAGCAGTCGACCCAAGCGGGGGAGGGTCGATGAGCAGTTCTTC
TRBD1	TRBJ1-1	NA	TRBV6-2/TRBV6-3	CASSLPPGQAGLAFF	TGTGCCAGCAGCTTACCTCCGGGACAGGCGGGGTTAGCTTTCTTT
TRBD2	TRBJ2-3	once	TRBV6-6	CASSPLWTSEITDTQYF	TGTGCCAGCAGTCCCCTGTGGACTAGCGAGATCACAGATACGCAGTATTTT
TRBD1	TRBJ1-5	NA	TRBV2	CARGGTGPNQPQHF	TGTGCCAGGGGGGGGACAGGGCCCAATCAGCCCCAGCATTTT
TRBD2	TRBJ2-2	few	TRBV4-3	CASSQLGLDITGELFF	TGCGCCAGCAGCCAACTGGGACTAGATATTACCGGGGAGCTGTTTTTT
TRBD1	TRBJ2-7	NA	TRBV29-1	CSVERTGEGGEQYF	TGCAGCGTTGAGCGGACAGGGGAGGGGGGCGAGCAGTACTTC
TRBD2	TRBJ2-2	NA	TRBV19	CASSIFTSGRTGELFF	TGTGCCAGTAGTATATTTACTAGCGGGAGGACCGGGGAGCTGTTTTTT
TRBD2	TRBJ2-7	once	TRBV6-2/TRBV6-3	CASSYQRGSPSYEQYF	TGTGCCAGCAGTTACCAGCGCGGGAGCCCGTCCTACGAGCAGTACTTC
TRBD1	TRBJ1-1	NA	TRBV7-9	CASSPTDRGAFF	TGTGCCAGCAGCCCCACGGACAGGGGGGCTTTCTTT
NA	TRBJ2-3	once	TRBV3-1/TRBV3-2	CASSPREIGTDTQYF	TGTGCCAGCAGCCCACGGGAGATCGGGACAGATACGCAGTATTTT
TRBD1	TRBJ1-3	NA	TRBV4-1	CASSPIPGQGWAGNTIYF	TGCGCCAGCAGCCCGATCCCGGGACAGGGATGGGCTGGAAACACCATATATTTT
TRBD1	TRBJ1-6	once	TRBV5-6	CASSFKDRALPLHF	TGTGCCAGCAGCTTTAAGGACAGGGCCTTACCCCTCCACTTT